This record concerns one T cell receptor beta chain sequence. Its antigen is as yet unknown. Alongside a J-beta primer mix, a sample-barcoded 5' primer served in a second PCR lasting 7 to 11 cycles. Carrying 12 random nucleotides, a template-switch adaptor labeled each individual cDNA molecule. One entry per CDR3 protein results from TCRdb running MiXCR on the 5' RACE reads. This table holds about 680,000 distinct CDR3 sequences, 49% found once. The data derive from a study of blood T cells in healthy people across ages. Overall study context: T cells yielded about one barcoded beta molecule per two cells through template switching. Whole-study results and caveats: A roughly linear age-dependent decrease characterized TCR beta diversity per million T cells.

Samples each yielded at least 6 micrograms of total RNA. The sequencing input was blood. The receptor was derived from a woman in her fifties or sixties in good health.

The chain's CDR3 is CASELAGYNEQFF. DNA for the CDR3: TGTGCCAGCGAGCTAGCGGGGTACAATGAGCAGTTCTTC. J is TRBJ2-1 and V is TRBV12-3 or TRBV12-4; the match to TRBD2 covers 9 bases. Unmatched junction bases numbered 3, after V lost 8 bases and J lost 4 bases. The CDR3 is 13 amino acids.